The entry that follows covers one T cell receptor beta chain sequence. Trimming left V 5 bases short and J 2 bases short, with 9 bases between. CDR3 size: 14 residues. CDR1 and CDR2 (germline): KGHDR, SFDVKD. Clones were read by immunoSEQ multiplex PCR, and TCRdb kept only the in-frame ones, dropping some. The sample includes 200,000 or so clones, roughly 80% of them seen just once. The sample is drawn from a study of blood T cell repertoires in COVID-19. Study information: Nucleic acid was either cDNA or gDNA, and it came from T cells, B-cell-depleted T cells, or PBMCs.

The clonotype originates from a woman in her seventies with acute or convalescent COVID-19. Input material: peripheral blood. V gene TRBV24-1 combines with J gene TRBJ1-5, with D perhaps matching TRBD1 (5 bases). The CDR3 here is CATSVGRGNQPQHF. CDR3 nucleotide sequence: TGTGCCACCAGTGTAGGCAGGGGCAATCAGCCCCAGCATTTT.